The sequence of this TCR beta chain was determined in a study of shared clonotypes between healthy human individuals. This CDR3 comprises 15 residues. CDR1 and CDR2 (germline): LNHNV, YYDKDF (reference sequence). V shed 5 bases and J 5 bases; nucleotides not matched to a gene: 11. Assay used: immunoSEQ multiplex PCR; TCRdb lists only in-frame clones, some missing. The sample records over 750,000 clones, roughly 96% being singletons. The naive CD8 fraction comprised CD45RO-negative cells positively selected for CCR7 and excluded terminally differentiated effector memory CD45RA+ cells. The receptor comes from a man aged 25-45 years in good health. This chain uses TRBV15 with TRBJ2-5, with TRBD2 identical over 7 bases. The sequenced material came from naive CD8+ T cells sorted from blood. CDR3 nucleotide sequence: TGTGCCACCAGCCTAGGGGTAGCGGGTGGGGAGACCCAGTACTTC. Amino acids: CATSLGVAGGETQYF.